The 25 T cell receptor beta chains below all came from one sample that was sequenced in a study of OX40 agonist ivuxolimab in advanced cancers. Data came from immunoSEQ multiplex PCR; TCRdb stores just in-frame clones and leaves some out. The repertoire consists of roughly 77,000 clones, with 65% to 85% occurring once and the leading ten covering roughly 4.9%. Here the sequenced sample was CD4+ or CD8+ T cells sorted from blood, taken in a trial of the OX40 agonist ivuxolimab. Every receptor here comes from an adult with an advanced solid tumor such as melanoma, head and neck, liver or kidney cancer.

The rearrangement uses TRBV18 and TRBJ1-1; D ambiguous. The length of the CDR3 is 14 residues. CDR1 is KGHSH, CDR2 LQKENI, per germline. V lost 3 bases and J 3 bases, leaving 11 bases between the germline ends. The CDR3 spells CASSPVQQHTEAFF. The CDR3 DNA reads TGTGCCAGCTCACCGGTCCAACAACACACTGAAGCTTTCTTT. Combining the CDR3 with reference TRBV18 and TRBJ1-1 gives the whole variable domain NAGVMQNPRHLVRRRGQEARLRCSPMKGHSHVYWYRQLPEEGLKFMVYLQKENIIDESGMPKERFSAEFPKEGPSILRIQQVVRGDSAAYFCASSPVQQHTEAFFGQGTRLTVV.

The chain joins TRBV5-1 to TRBJ2-7; 7 positions match TRBD1. The CDR3 extends over 19 amino acids. V lost 4 bases, J lost 5 bases, and 24 bases stayed unmatched. CDR1 and CDR2 from the germline V gene are SGHRS and YFSETQ. CDR3 in amino acids: CASSLGYRGPREGYDEQYF. In DNA, the CDR3 is TGCGCCAGCAGCCTAGGATACAGGGGCCCCAGAGAAGGCTACGACGAGCAGTACTTC.

CDR3 nucleotide sequence: TGTGCCAGTAGTATAGACCAGGGGAGAGAGCTGTTTTTT. Translation: CASSIDQGRELFF. This chain links TRBV19 with TRBJ2-2; weak D call: TRBD1 (6 bases). Germline CDR1 and CDR2: LNHDA and SQIVND (reference sequence). Trimming left V 0 bases short and J 11 bases short, with 10 bases between. CDR3 length: 13 amino acids. The complete variable domain, with remaining parts taken from reference TRBV19 and TRBJ2-2, reads DGGITQSPKYLFRKEGQNVTLSCEQNLNHDAMYWYRQDPGQGLRLIYYSQIVNDFQKGDIAEGYSVSREKKESFPLTVTSAQKNPTAFYLCASSIDQGRELFFGEGSRLTVL.

The chain combines TRBV28 with TRBJ2-1, with 7 bases that match TRBD2. V gave up 6 bases and J gave up 5 bases; unmatched junction bases: 7. This CDR3 comprises 14 residues. CDR1 is MDHEN and CDR2 is SYDVKM in the germline V gene. The CDR3: CASRRGGSNNEQFF. CDR3 nucleotide sequence: TGTGCCAGCAGGAGGGGCGGGAGTAACAATGAGCAGTTCTTC.

The genes are TRBV30 and TRBJ2-7; TRBD2 might be the D (6 bases). The CDR3 has 16 amino acids. The germline V and J ends were trimmed by 4 bases and 3 bases, with 22 bases remaining between them. Per the germline V gene, CDR1 is GTSNPN and CDR2 is SVGIG (reference sequence). The CDR3: CAWKGRSGDGLYEQYF. The CDR3 coding sequence is TGTGCCTGGAAAGGACGGTCGGGGGATGGCCTCTACGAGCAGTACTTC.

This clone was seen once. The chain employs TRBV19 and TRBJ1-1; D is uncertain. Germline V gene lookup returns CDR1 LNHDA and CDR2 SQIVND (reference sequence). The V end lost 5 bases, the J end lost 10 bases, and 17 bases lay between the germline ends. This CDR3 has 13 amino acids. Here the CDR3 DNA reads TGTGCCAGTAGTGGTCAGGCAGGTCAAGGAGCTTTCTTT. The encoded protein is CASSGQAGQGAFF.

This chain uses TRBV6-5 with TRBJ1-2; weak D call: TRBD1 (5 bases). The CDR3 covers 14 residues. Trimming removed 6 bases at V and 0 bases at J, with 11 bases between. Germline V gene data show CDR1 as MNHEY and CDR2 as SVGAGI. This CDR3 is CASRDEGSNYGYTF. The CDR3 DNA sequence: TGTGCCAGCAGGGACGAGGGGTCTAACTATGGCTACACCTTC.

The CDR3 DNA reads TGTGCCAGCAGTTTATACCTCGAACAGGGTGAAAAACTGTTTTTT. Its protein product is CASSLYLEQGEKLFF. The rearrangement links TRBV28 to TRBJ1-4, with a tentative D call TRBD1 (6 bases). The V and J ends lost 1 base and 7 bases respectively, with 13 bases between them. The CDR3 is made up of 15 amino acids. In germline, CDR1 is MDHEN, CDR2 SYDVKM.

In its sample, this clone was seen once. The genes are TRBV12-2 and TRBJ1-5. TRBV12-2 is a pseudogene segment. This CDR3 is 14 amino acids long. Here the CDR3 DNA reads TGTGCAAGTCGCTTAGTGAACCCTGGGAAGCCCCAGCATTTT. It encodes CASRLVNPGKPQHF.

The J gene is TRBJ2-7, the V gene TRBV6-1; 9 positions match TRBD2. With 2 bases clipped from V and 0 bases from J, the junction kept 5 bases outside the gene matches. The CDR3 consists of 16 residues. Germline V gives CDR1 MNHNS, CDR2 SASEGT. The CDR3 bases are TGTGCCAGCAGTGAATTGGGCGGGGGGGGCTCCTACGAGCAGTACTTC. Translating gives CASSELGGGGSYEQYF.

The V call is TRBV23-1, the J call TRBJ1-2, with 9 bases that match TRBD1. TRBV23-1 is given ORF status, its function remaining uncertain. The ends lost 6 bases at V and 3 bases at J; junction bases unmatched: 5. CDR3 length equals 14 residues. This chain's CDR3 is CASRDRGFDYGYTF. The CDR3 region has the DNA TGCGCCAGCAGGGACAGGGGATTTGACTATGGCTACACCTTC.

V usage is TRBV6-4 and J usage is TRBJ2-1; TRBD2 matches 10 bases. This CDR3 has 16 amino acids. Germline loops: CDR1 MRHNA, CDR2 SNTAGT. V dropped 6 bases and J dropped 6; count of bases not matched to a gene: 11. CDR3: CASRESWASGGNEQFF. In DNA, the CDR3 is TGTGCCAGCAGGGAGTCGTGGGCTAGCGGGGGCAATGAGCAGTTCTTC.

J is TRBJ1-5 and V is TRBV2; D ambiguous. Trimming shortened V by 5 bases and J by 1 base, and 9 bases separated the two germline ends. The CDR3 loop spans 14 amino acids. The germline CDR1 and CDR2 sequences are SNHLY and FYNNEI. For the CDR3, the DNA is TGTGCCAGCAGTCAGGACGGGAGCAATCAGCCCCAGCATTTT. Amino acid sequence: CASSQDGSNQPQHF.

This clone was found a few times. CDR3 residues: CASSDQAQNTGELFF. The CDR3 DNA sequence: TGCGCCAGCAGCGACCAGGCACAGAACACCGGGGAGCTGTTTTTT. This chain connects TRBV5-1 to TRBJ2-2; D gene unclear. Trimming removed 4 bases from V and 1 base from J, with 11 bases in between. Germline V gene sequence: CDR1 SGHRS, CDR2 YFSETQ. The CDR3 has 15 amino acids.

This clone was observed a single time. This chain uses TRBV27 with TRBJ2-7; either TRBD1 or TRBD2 may fit D (5 bases each). V lost 6 bases and J 3 bases, leaving 12 bases between the germline ends. CDR3 length equals 13 residues. The V gene's germline CDR1 is MNHEY and CDR2 SMNVEV (reference sequence). The CDR3 protein is CASSPGPIYEQYF. The DNA of the CDR3 is TGTGCCAGCAGCCCGGGACCGATCTACGAGCAGTACTTC.

This sequence joins TRBV2 and TRBJ1-1; D gene uncertain. Per the germline V gene, CDR1 is SNHLY and CDR2 is FYNNEI. The V end lost 5 bases, the J end lost 8 bases, and 15 bases lay between the germline ends. The CDR3 spans 13 residues. The CDR3 sequence is CASSRTDGREAFF. DNA for the CDR3: TGTGCCAGCAGTAGAACGGACGGAAGAGAAGCTTTCTTT. Using reference TRBV2 and TRBJ1-1 for the parts outside the CDR3, the full variable domain is EPEVTQTPSHQVTQMGQEVILRCVPISNHLYFYWYRQILGQKVEFLVSFYNNEISEKSEIFDDQFSVERPDGSNFTLKIRSTKLEDSAMYFCASSRTDGREAFFGQGTRLTVV.

The DNA of the CDR3 is TGTGCCAGCAGCCCCAGACAGGGAATAACTAGCACAGATACGCAGTATTTT. This codes for CASSPRQGITSTDTQYF. V and J are TRBV7-2 and TRBJ2-3; 7 nucleotides line up with TRBD1. The CDR3 extends over 17 amino acids. The germline V gene encodes CDR1 SGHTA and CDR2 FQGNSA. V lost 5 bases, J lost 0 bases, and 11 bases stayed unmatched. The whole variable domain, remainder taken from reference TRBV7-2 and TRBJ2-3, is GAGVSQSPSNKVTEKGKDVELRCDPISGHTALYWYRQSLGQGLEFLIYFQGNSAPDKSGLPSDRFSAERTGGSVSTLTIQRTQQEDSAVYLCASSPRQGITSTDTQYFGPGTRLTVL.

The rearrangement joins TRBV7-9 to TRBJ2-7; 7 bases map to TRBD1. V gave up 5 bases and J gave up 2 bases; unmatched junction bases: 9. CDR3 length: 15 amino acids. The germline gives CDR1 SEHNR, CDR2 FQNEAQ (reference sequence). The CDR3 loop is CASSPWTGDTYEQYF. The CDR3 DNA is TGTGCCAGCAGCCCTTGGACAGGCGACACCTACGAGCAGTACTTC.

The rearrangement links TRBV27 to TRBJ1-5; D unresolved. The CDR3 runs to 17 residues. From germline, CDR1 is MNHEY and CDR2 SMNVEV (reference sequence). V lost 2 bases, J lost 0 bases, and 14 bases lay in between. CDR3 residues: CASSLRFSTFSNQPQHF. CDR3 bases: TGTGCCAGCAGTTTAAGGTTTTCCACCTTTAGCAATCAGCCCCAGCATTTT.

V and J are TRBV29-1 and TRBJ1-1; D is possibly TRBD1 (6 bases). Trimming took 7 bases from V and 11 from J, leaving 17 bases between them. The germline V gene has CDR1 SQVTM and CDR2 ANQGSEA. The CDR3 spans 11 residues. The CDR3 loop is CSGGPQGMAFF. The DNA of the CDR3 is TGCAGCGGAGGGCCCCAGGGGATGGCTTTCTTT.

The J gene is TRBJ1-3, the V gene TRBV5-4; weak D call: TRBD1 (5 bases). V was clipped by 0 bases and J by 2 bases, with 6 bases between them. In germline, CDR1 is SGHNT, CDR2 YYREEE (reference sequence). The CDR3 extends over 14 amino acids. The CDR3 DNA sequence: TGTGCCAGCAGCTTGGGGGGGACTGGAAACACCATATATTTT. Amino acid sequence: CASSLGGTGNTIYF.

Only a few counts were recorded for this clone. This CDR3 is CASSQTRQGTAFF. The CDR3 coding sequence is TGTGCCAGCAGCCAGACCCGACAGGGGACAGCTTTCTTT. The chain carries TRBV27 and TRBJ1-1; 8 nucleotides line up with TRBD1. Trimming removed 6 bases from V and 10 bases from J; junction bases left unmatched: 10. CDR1 is MNHEY, CDR2 SMNVEV, per germline (reference sequence). The CDR3 contains 13 residues.

This chain connects TRBV7-2 to TRBJ1-2, with D possibly TRBD1 on 5 matching bases. With 5 bases removed from V and 8 bases from J, the gap between germline ends came to 15 bases. Germline V CDR1 and CDR2: SGHTA, FQGNSA. The CDR3 has 13 residues. The CDR3 loop reads CASSPRGGDGYTF. The CDR3 DNA follows: TGTGCCAGCAGCCCACGTGGGGGTGACGGCTACACCTTC.

V and J are TRBV30 and TRBJ1-1; 8 bases align to TRBD1. The CDR3 loop spans 17 amino acids. J was trimmed by 6 bases and V by 2 bases; bases with no gene match: 17. In germline, CDR1 is GTSNPN, CDR2 SVGIG (reference sequence). The CDR3 nucleotides are TGTGCCTGGAGTCCCGGGGAACAGGGGGTTCCTTTTGCTGAAGCTTTCTTT. Its translation: CAWSPGEQGVPFAEAFF.

J is TRBJ2-1 and V is TRBV6-1; D remains ambiguous. Trimming cost V 4 bases and J 1 base, with 14 bases left between them. The CDR3 runs 16 residues. Germline V CDR1 and CDR2: MNHNS, SASEGT. The CDR3 spells CASSVLRGISYNEQFF. The CDR3 coding sequence is TGTGCCAGCAGTGTTCTCCGCGGCATTTCCTACAATGAGCAGTTCTTC.